This is a list of T cell receptor beta chains from one sample in a study of CD8+ T cells in alopecia areata. Repertoires were generated with immunoSEQ multiplex PCR, while TCRdb's copy carries only in-frame clones and drops some. The sample consists of around 100,000 clones, roughly three fifths of them appearing once. The sample in question was CD8+ T cells sorted from blood, obtained at week 24, from a patient treated with tofacitinib. These receptors were collected from a human donor with alopecia areata. Each CDR3 is given with its conserved first and last residue. The order of the fields is D gene, clone size, J gene, V gene, CDR3 DNA, CDR3 protein. D genes are given only for firm matches. Part of the rows lack a size; the others show once, few, many or a class for expanded clones.

. . TRBJ2-1 TRBV6-5 TGTGCCAGCAGTTACCCTGGGCCCTCCAATGAGCAGTTCTTC CASSYPGPSNEQFF
. . TRBJ1-2 TRBV9 TGTGCCAGCAGCGGATCGACAGGAAATGTCCGGTATGGCTACACCTTC CASSGSTGNVRYGYTF
. few TRBJ2-1 TRBV13 TGTGCCAGCAGCTCCGACAATGAGCAGTTCTTC CASSSDNEQFF
TRBD1 once TRBJ1-4 TRBV13 TGTGCCAGCAGCTTAACAGGGGCTAATGAAAAACTGTTTTTT CASSLTGANEKLFF
. . TRBJ1-1 TRBV14 TGTGCCAGCAGCCAAGCGGCGGGGAACACTGAAGCTTTCTTT CASSQAAGNTEAFF
. . TRBJ1-2 TRBV7-9 TGTGCCAGCAGCTTAGAGGACACCTACACCCTCTATGGCTACACCTTC CASSLEDTYTLYGYTF
. . TRBJ2-7 TRBV7-2 TGTGCCAGCAGTATTAGACCGCCTCTAGTCCACGAGCAGTACTTC CASSIRPPLVHEQYF
TRBD1 . TRBJ2-2 TRBV9 TGTGCCAGCAGCGTAGAGGGACAGTCCACCGGGGAGCTGTTTTTT CASSVEGQSTGELFF
TRBD1 . TRBJ1-1 TRBV2 TGTGCCAGCGAACAGGGGGCGCTTACTGAAGCTTTCTTT CASEQGALTEAFF
TRBD2 few TRBJ2-1 TRBV6-4 TGTGCCAGCAGTGACTCGGCCAGCGGGGGGGCGCATGAGCAGTTCTTC CASSDSASGGAHEQFF
. . TRBJ1-1 TRBV5-6 TGTGCCAGCAGCTTGGTGCTCGGGGGCACTGAAGCTTTCTTT CASSLVLGGTEAFF
TRBD1 . TRBJ2-2 TRBV19 TGTGCCAGTAGTCCCCGAGGGGGCCGCGGAACCGGGGAGCTGTTTTTT CASSPRGGRGTGELFF
. few TRBJ2-1 TRBV5-6 TGTGCCAGCAGCGCGGTCCCGTCCTACAATGAGCAGTTCTTC CASSAVPSYNEQFF
TRBD2 few TRBJ2-1 TRBV10-2 TGCGCCAGCTCCGGGGGGATAGATGAGCAGTTCTTC CASSGGIDEQFF
. . TRBJ1-5 TRBV9 TGTGCCAGCAGCGTAGGGTTTGATAGCAATCAGCCCCAGCATTTT CASSVGFDSNQPQHF
. . TRBJ1-2 TRBV6-1 TGTGCCAGCAGGAACAACTTAAACTATGGCTACACCTTC CASRNNLNYGYTF
. . TRBJ1-6 TRBV14 TGTGCCAGCAGCCAAGCCGGGAACCCCTCCTATAATTCACCCCTCCACTTT CASSQAGNPSYNSPLHF
. . TRBJ2-7 TRBV6-5 TGTGCCAGCAGTAACTACGGTTACGAGCAGTACTTC CASSNYGYEQYF
. once TRBJ1-5 TRBV19 TGTGCCAGTAGTATAGACAGGGAGGGCAATCAGCCCCAGCATTTT CASSIDREGNQPQHF
TRBD2 . TRBJ2-3 TRBV27 TGTGCCAGCAGTTCCTCTAGCGGGGAGCGCCCCCCCGATACGCAGTATTTT CASSSSSGERPPDTQYF
. few TRBJ1-2 TRBV4-3 TGCGCCAGCAGCCACACGACAGAAACTAACTATGGCTACACCTTC CASSHTTETNYGYTF
. . TRBJ2-7 TRBV13 TGTGCCAGCAGCTATAGCGCTAGCTACGAGCAGTACTTC CASSYSASYEQYF
. . TRBJ2-5 TRBV13 TGTGCCAGCAGCGAGGACAGCCAAGAGACCCAGTACTTC CASSEDSQETQYF
TRBD2 . TRBJ2-1 TRBV13 TGTGCCAGCAGCCTAACGGGACTAGCGATGTATGAGCAGTTCTTC CASSLTGLAMYEQFF
. . TRBJ2-2 TRBV14 TGTGCCAGCAGCCAAGATATAGATCCCGGGGAGCTGTTTTTT CASSQDIDPGELFF
. . TRBJ2-7 TRBV11-2 TGTGCCAGCAGCTTAGCCCTAAACTACGAGCAGTACTTC CASSLALNYEQYF
. . TRBJ2-5 TRBV7-9 TGTGCCAGCAGCTTAGAGCATTGGACCCAGTACTTC CASSLEHWTQYF
. few TRBJ2-6 TRBV11-2 TGTGCCAGCGCGGACTCTGGGGCCAACGTCCTGACTTTC CASADSGANVLTF
. . TRBJ2-5 TRBV4-3 TGCGCCAGCAGCCAAGATCCCGCAGGGGAAGGGGAGACCCAGTACTTC CASSQDPAGEGETQYF
. . TRBJ1-5 TRBV2 TGTGCCAGCAGTGATTCGGGGAATCAGCCCCAGCATTTT CASSDSGNQPQHF